This T cell receptor (beta chain) was recorded in a study of cytomegalovirus exposure and HLA in healthy donors. About this clone itself: The antigen is undetermined.

Study-level results: The classifier was said to identify cytomegalovirus status with high specificity and sensitivity.

V lost 2 bases to trimming and J lost 0 bases, with 6 bases between them. This CDR3 has 14 amino acids. Germline-derived CDR1 and CDR2 are MNHEY and SVGAGI. Clones were sequenced by immunoSEQ multiplex PCR, and TCRdb holds only the in-frame ones, with some missing. The data contain over 100,000 clones, 85% to 90% of them singletons. The sequencing input was PBMCs. The TCR was taken from a man aged 30 to 45 in good health and CMV-seronegative. The chain links TRBV6-5 to TRBJ2-3; D is possibly TRBD2 (6 bases). The CDR3 sequence: CASSYAGSTDTQYF. CDR3 DNA: TGTGCCAGCAGTTACGCGGGGAGCACAGATACGCAGTATTTT.